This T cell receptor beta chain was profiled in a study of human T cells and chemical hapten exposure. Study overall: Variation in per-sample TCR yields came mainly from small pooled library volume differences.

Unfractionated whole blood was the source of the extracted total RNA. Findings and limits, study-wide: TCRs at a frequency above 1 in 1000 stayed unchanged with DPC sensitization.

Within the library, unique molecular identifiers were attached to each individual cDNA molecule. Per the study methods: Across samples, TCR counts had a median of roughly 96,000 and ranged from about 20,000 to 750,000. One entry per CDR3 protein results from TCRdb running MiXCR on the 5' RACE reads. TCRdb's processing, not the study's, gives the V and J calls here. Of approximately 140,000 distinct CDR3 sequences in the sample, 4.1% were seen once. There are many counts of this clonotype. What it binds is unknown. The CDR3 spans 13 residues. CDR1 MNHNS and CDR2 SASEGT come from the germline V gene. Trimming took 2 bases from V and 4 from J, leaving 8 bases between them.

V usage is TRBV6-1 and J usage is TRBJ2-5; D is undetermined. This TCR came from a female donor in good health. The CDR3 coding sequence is TGTGCCAGCAGTGAAATACATACAGAGACCCAGTACTTC. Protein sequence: CASSEIHTETQYF.